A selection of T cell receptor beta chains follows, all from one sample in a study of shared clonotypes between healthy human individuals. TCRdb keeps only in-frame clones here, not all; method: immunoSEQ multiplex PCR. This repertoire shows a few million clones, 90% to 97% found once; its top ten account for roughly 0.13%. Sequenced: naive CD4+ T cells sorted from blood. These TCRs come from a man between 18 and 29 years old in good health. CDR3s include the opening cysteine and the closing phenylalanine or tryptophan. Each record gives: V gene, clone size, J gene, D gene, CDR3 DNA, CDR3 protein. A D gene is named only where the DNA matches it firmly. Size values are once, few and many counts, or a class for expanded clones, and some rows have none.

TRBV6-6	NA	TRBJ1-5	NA	TGTGCCAGCAGTGTGAGATTAGGCAATCAGCCCCAGCATTTT	CASSVRLGNQPQHF
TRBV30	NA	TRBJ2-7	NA	TGTGCCTGGAGCCCCAAGTCCCCCTACGAGCAGTACTTC	CAWSPKSPYEQYF
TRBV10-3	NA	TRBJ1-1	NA	TGTGCCATCAGTGAGTCGCCGGGGATGAACACTGAAGCTTTCTTT	CAISESPGMNTEAFF
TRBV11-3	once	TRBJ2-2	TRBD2	TGTGCCAGCAGCTTAGGTGGTCTAGCGGGAGGCGTCACCGGGGAGCTGTTTTTT	CASSLGGLAGGVTGELFF
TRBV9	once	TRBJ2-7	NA	TGTGCCAGCAGCCCCCGGGGGGCGACGACGAACGAGCAGTACTTC	CASSPRGATTNEQYF
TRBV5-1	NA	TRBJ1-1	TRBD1	TGCGCCAGCAGCCTAGGACAGGGGGCATGGGACACTGAAGCTTTCTTT	CASSLGQGAWDTEAFF
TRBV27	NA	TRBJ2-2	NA	TGTGCCAGCAGTTTATCCCAGGGAGTGAACACCGGGGAGCTGTTTTTT	CASSLSQGVNTGELFF
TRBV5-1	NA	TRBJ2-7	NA	TGCGCCAGCAGCTTGGCTCTGGGATACTACGAGCAGTACTTC	CASSLALGYYEQYF
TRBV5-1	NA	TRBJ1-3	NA	TGCGCCAGCAGCCGGGACACCGACTCTGGAAACACCATATATTTT	CASSRDTDSGNTIYF
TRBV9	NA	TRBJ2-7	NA	TGTGCCAGCAGCGTAGATCCACGGAGTGAGCAGTACTTC	CASSVDPRSEQYF
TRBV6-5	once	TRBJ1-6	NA	TGTGCCAGTCGAGGTGGGACCTATAATTCACCCCTCCACTTT	CASRGGTYNSPLHF
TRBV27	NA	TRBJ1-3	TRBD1	TGTGCCAGCACACGACAGGGGGAGAACACCATATATTTT	CASTRQGENTIYF
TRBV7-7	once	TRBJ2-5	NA	TGTGCTAGCAGCTTAAGTACTTACGTAGGGAGACGAGAGACCCAGTACTTC	CASSLSTYVGRRETQYF
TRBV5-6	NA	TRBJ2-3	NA	TGTGCCAGCAGCTTGGTCGACACCTCCACCACAGATACGCAGTATTTT	CASSLVDTSTTDTQYF
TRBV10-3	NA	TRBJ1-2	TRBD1	TGTGCCATCAAGGGCTCCGGGACAGGGGCAGGTGTCGGCTATGGCTACACCTTC	CAIKGSGTGAGVGYGYTF
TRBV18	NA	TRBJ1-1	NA	TGTGCCAGCTCACCACCCGGGGGATCGAACACTGAAGCTTTCTTT	CASSPPGGSNTEAFF
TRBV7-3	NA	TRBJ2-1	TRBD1	TGTGCCAGCAGCCCGGGACAGGGGAACAATGAGCAGTTCTTC	CASSPGQGNNEQFF
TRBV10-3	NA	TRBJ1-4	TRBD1	TGTGCCATCAGTGAAGAAGACCGGGACAGAGCGATTTTT	CAISEEDRDRAIF
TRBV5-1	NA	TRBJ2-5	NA	TGCGCCAGCAGCTACAGAACGGAAGAGACCCAGTACTTC	CASSYRTEETQYF
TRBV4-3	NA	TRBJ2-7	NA	TGCGCCAGCAGCCAAGAGAGGACAGTCTCCTACGAGCAGTACTTC	CASSQERTVSYEQYF
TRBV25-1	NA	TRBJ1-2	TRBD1	TGTGCCAGGGGACAGCTTGGCAACTATGGCTACACCTTC	CARGQLGNYGYTF
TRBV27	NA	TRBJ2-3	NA	TGTGCCAGCAGTTCGCGGGGGCCACCTAGCACAGATACGCAGTATTTT	CASSSRGPPSTDTQYF
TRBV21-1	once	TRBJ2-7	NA	TGTGCCAGCAGCCTAGGCGGACTAGCGGGTTCAACCTACGAGCAGTACTTC	CASSLGGLAGSTYEQYF
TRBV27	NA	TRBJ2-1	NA	TGTGCCAGCAGTTTAAGGGGAATGTGGTCCTACAATGAGCAGTTCTTC	CASSLRGMWSYNEQFF
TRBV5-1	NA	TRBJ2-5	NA	TGCGCCAGCAGCCTCGGAAATAGTGGAGGCGAGACCCAGTACTTC	CASSLGNSGGETQYF
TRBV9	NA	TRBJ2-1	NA	TGTGCCAGCAGCGGGCCCGGGAATAAGTACAATGAGCAGTTCTTC	CASSGPGNKYNEQFF
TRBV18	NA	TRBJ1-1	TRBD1	TGTGCCAGCTCACCACCGTCAGGGGGCGTCGCTGAAGCTTTCTTT	CASSPPSGGVAEAFF
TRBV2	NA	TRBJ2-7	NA	TGTGCCAGCGGAGAGGGGGTGAGCCACGAGCAGTACTTC	CASGEGVSHEQYF
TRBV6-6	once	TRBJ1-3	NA	TGTGCCAGCAGTTACTCGACGGGCGGTGGAAACACCATATATTTT	CASSYSTGGGNTIYF
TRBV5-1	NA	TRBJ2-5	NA	TGCGCCAGCAGCTTGGGGGGCGTGGAGACCCAGTACTTC	CASSLGGVETQYF
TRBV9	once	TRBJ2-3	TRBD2	TGTGCCAGCAGGTATGGGACTAGCGACACAGATACGCAGTATTTT	CASRYGTSDTDTQYF
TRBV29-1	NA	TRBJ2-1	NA	TGCAGCGTTGCTGGGTGGAATGAGCAGTTCTTC	CSVAGWNEQFF
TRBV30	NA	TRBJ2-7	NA	TGTGCCTGGAACACGGGCTCGGGCGAGCAGTACTTC	CAWNTGSGEQYF
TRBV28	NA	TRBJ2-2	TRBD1	TGTGCCACACAGATCAACAGGGGGACCACCGGGGAGCTGTTTTTT	CATQINRGTTGELFF
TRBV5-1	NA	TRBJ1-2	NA	TGCGCCAGCAGCTTGGCCTTAGATGGCTACACCTTC	CASSLALDGYTF
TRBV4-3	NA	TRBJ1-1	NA	TGCGCCAGCAGCCAGACTTCGACAGCGAACACTGAAGCTTTCTTT	CASSQTSTANTEAFF
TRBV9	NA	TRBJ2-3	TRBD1	TGTGCCAGCAGCCTATCCCTGGGACAGGGACGACCTACTAGCACAGATACGCAGTATTTT	CASSLSLGQGRPTSTDTQYF
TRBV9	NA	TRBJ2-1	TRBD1	TGTGCCAGCAGGCCAACAGGGGCCACCTACAATGAGCAGTTCTTC	CASRPTGATYNEQFF
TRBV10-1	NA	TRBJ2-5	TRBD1	TGCGCCGAAACAGGCGAGGACAGGGGGCATCAAGAGACCCAGTACTTC	CAETGEDRGHQETQYF
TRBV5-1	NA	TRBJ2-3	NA	TGCGCCAGCAGCTTGGGAGGGTCCGCTAGCACAGATACGCAGTATTTT	CASSLGGSASTDTQYF
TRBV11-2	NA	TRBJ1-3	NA	TGTGCCAGCAGCTCCGGGACATCGTCTGGAAACACCATATATTTT	CASSSGTSSGNTIYF
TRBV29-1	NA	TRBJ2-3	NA	TGCAGCGTCGCTAACTCAGATACGCAGTATTTT	CSVANSDTQYF
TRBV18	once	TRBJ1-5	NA	TGTGCCAGCTCACCACCGTTTAAAAATAGCAATCAGCCCCAGCATTTT	CASSPPFKNSNQPQHF
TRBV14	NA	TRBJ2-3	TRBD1	TGTGCCAGCAGCCCATTCTCCGGGACAGGGAGTAGGAATACGCAGTATTTT	CASSPFSGTGSRNTQYF
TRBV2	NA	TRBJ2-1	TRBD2	TGTGCCAGCAGTCGGAGGGACTACGACAATGAGCAGTTCTTC	CASSRRDYDNEQFF
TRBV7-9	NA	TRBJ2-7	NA	TGTGCCAGCAGCTTAGGGCAGCCGGCGATGTCCGAGCAGTACTTC	CASSLGQPAMSEQYF
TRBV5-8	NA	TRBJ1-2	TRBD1	TGTGCCAGCAGCATAAGACAGGGTGGAGGCTATGGCTACACCTTC	CASSIRQGGGYGYTF
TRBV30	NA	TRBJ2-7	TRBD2	TGTGCCTGGACTGGGCGGGAGGCCCCCCACGAGCAGTACTTC	CAWTGREAPHEQYF
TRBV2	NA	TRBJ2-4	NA	TGTGCCAGCAGCGACCCCAGGGTTAACATTCAGTACTTC	CASSDPRVNIQYF
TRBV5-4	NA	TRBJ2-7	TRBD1	TGTGCCAGCAGTAGGACAGGGGACTACGAGCAGTACTTC	CASSRTGDYEQYF
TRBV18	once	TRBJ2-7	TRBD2	TGTGCCAGCTCACCCGGACTAGCGGGAGGGCACGAGCAGTACTTC	CASSPGLAGGHEQYF